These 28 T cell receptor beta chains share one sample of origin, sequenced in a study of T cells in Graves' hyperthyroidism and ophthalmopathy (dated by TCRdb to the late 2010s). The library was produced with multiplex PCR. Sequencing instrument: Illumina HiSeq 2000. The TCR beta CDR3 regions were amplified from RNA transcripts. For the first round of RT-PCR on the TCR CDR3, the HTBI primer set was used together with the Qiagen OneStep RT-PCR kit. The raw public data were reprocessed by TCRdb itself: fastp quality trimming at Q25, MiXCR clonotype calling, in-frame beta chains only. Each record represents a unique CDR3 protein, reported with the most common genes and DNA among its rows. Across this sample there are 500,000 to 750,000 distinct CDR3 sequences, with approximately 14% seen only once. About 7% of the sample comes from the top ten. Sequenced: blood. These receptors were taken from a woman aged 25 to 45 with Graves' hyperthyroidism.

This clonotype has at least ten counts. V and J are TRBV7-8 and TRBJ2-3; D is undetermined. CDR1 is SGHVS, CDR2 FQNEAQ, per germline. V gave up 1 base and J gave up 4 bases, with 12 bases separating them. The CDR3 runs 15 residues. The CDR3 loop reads CASSLGPKGSDTQYF. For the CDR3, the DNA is TGTGCCAGCAGCTTAGGGCCGAAGGGTTCAGATACGCAGTATTTT.

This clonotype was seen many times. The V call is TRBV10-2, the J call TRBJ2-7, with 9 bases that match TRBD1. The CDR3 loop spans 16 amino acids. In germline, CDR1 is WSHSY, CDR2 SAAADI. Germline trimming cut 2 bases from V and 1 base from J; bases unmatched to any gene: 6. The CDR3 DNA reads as TGCGCCAGCAGTGAGCCGGGACAGGGCACTTCCTACGAGCAGTACTTC. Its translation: CASSEPGQGTSYEQYF.

CDR3: CASSPTGQGRSPLHF. In nucleotides, the CDR3 is TGTGCCAGCTCACCGACGGGGCAGGGTCGTTCACCCCTCCACTTT. The chain combines TRBV18 with TRBJ1-6; maybe TRBD1 (5 bases). With 3 bases removed from V and 9 bases from J, the gap between germline ends came to 15 bases. The germline V gene encodes CDR1 KGHSH and CDR2 LQKENI. The CDR3 sequence is 15 residues long.

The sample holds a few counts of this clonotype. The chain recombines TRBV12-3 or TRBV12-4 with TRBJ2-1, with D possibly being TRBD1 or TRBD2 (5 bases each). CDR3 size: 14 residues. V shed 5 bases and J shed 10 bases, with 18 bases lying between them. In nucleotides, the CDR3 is TGTGCCAGCAGTCCCCCGGGGCTAGCCTCCGAGCAGTTCTTC. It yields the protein CASSPPGLASEQFF.

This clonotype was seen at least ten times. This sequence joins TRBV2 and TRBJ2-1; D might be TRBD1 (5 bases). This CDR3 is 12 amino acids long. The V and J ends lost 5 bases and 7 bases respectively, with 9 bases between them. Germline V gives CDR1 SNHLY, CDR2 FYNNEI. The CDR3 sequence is CASSNRKNEQFF. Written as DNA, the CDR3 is TGTGCCAGCAGTAACAGGAAAAATGAGCAGTTCTTC.

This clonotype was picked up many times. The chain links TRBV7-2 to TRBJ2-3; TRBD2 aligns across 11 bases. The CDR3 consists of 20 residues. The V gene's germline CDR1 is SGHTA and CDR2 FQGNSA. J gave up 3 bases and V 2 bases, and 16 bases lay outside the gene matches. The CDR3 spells CASSLWLAGGSEGSTDTQYF. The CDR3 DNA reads TGTGCCAGCAGCTTATGGCTAGCGGGAGGATCGGAAGGGTCGACAGATACGCAGTATTTT.

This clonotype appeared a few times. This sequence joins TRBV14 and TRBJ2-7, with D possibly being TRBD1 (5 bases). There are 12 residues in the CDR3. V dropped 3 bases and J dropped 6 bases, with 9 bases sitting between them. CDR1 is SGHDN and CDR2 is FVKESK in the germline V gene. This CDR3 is CASSQTDSEQYF. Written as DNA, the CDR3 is TGTGCCAGCAGCCAGACAGACTCCGAGCAGTACTTC.

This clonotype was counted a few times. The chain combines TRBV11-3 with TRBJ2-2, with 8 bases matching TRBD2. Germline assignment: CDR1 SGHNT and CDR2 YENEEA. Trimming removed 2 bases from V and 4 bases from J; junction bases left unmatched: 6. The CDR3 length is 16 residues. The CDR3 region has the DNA TGTGCCAGCAGCTTATTTTCGGCGGGAGGCACCGGGGAGCTGTTTTTT. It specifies CASSLFSAGGTGELFF.

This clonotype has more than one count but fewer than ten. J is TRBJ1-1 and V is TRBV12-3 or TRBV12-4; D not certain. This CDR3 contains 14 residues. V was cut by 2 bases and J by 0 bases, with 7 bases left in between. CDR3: CASSLQFVNTEAFF. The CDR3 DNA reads TGTGCCAGCAGTTTACAGTTCGTGAACACTGAAGCTTTCTTT.

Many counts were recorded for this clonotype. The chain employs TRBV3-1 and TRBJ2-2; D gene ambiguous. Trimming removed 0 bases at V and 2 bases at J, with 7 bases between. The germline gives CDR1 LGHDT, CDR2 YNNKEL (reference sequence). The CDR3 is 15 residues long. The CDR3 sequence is CASSQDHRNTGELFF. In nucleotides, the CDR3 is TGTGCCAGCAGCCAAGATCACAGAAACACCGGGGAGCTGTTTTTT.

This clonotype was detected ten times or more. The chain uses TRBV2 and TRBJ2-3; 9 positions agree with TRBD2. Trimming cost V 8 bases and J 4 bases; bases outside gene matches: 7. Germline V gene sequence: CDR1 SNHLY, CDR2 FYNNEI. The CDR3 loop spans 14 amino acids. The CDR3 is CASASGKAADTQYF. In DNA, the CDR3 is TGTGCCAGCGCTAGCGGGAAGGCCGCAGATACGCAGTATTTT.

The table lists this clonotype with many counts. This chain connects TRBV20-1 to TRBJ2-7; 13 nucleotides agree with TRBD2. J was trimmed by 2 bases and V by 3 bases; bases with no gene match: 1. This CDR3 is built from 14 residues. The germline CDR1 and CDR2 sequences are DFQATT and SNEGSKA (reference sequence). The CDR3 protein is CSARTSGGTYEQYF. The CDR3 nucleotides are TGCAGTGCTAGGACTAGCGGGGGGACCTACGAGCAGTACTTC.

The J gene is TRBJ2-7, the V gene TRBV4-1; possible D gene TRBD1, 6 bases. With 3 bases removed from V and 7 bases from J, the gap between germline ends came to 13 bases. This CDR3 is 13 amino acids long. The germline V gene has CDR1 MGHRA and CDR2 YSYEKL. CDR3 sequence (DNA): TGCGCCAGCAGCCACCCGGACAGAGGAGAGCAGTACTTC. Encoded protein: CASSHPDRGEQYF.

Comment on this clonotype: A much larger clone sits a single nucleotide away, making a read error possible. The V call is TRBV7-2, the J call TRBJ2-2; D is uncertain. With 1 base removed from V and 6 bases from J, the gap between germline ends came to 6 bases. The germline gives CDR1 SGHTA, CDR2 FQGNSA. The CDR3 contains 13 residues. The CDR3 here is CASSLVSSGELFF. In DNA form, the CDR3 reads TGTGCCAGCAGCTTAGTTTCCTCCGGGGAGCTGTTTTTT.

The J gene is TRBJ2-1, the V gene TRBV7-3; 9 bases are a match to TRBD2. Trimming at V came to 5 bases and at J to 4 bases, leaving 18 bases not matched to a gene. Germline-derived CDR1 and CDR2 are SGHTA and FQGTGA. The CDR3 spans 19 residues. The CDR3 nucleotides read TGTGCCAGCAGCCCCAGGGCCGTACTAGCGGGTTCGGAATACAATGAGCAGTTCTTC. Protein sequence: CASSPRAVLAGSEYNEQFF.

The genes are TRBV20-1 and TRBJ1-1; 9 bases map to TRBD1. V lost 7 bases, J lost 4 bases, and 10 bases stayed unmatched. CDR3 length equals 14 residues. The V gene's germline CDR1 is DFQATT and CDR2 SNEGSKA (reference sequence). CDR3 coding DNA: TGCAGTGGGAAAGGCCAGACAGGGGGCACTGAAGCTTTCTTT. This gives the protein CSGKGQTGGTEAFF.

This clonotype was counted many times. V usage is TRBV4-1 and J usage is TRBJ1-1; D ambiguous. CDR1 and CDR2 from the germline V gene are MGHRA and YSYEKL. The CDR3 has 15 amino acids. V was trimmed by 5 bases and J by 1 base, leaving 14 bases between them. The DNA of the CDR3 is TGCGCCAGCAGCGTCGCTAAGGACCCGAACACTGAAGCTTTCTTT. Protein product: CASSVAKDPNTEAFF.

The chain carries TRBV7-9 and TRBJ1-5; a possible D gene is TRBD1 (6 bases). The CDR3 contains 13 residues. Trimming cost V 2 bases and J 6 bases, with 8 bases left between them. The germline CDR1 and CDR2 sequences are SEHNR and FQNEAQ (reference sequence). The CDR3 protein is CASSLNRAQPQHF. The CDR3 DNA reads TGTGCCAGCAGCTTAAACAGGGCTCAGCCCCAGCATTTT.

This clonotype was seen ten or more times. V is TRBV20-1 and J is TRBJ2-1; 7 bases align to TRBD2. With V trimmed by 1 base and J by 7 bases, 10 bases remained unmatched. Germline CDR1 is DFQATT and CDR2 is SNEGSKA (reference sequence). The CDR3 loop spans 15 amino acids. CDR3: CSARVAGPEGNEQFF. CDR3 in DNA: TGCAGTGCTAGAGTAGCGGGTCCGGAGGGTAATGAGCAGTTCTTC.

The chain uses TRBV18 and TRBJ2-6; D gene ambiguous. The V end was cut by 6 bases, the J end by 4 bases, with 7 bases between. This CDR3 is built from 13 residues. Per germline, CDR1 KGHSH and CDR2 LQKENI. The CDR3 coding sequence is TGTGCCAGCTCCCCGAGGGGGGCCAACGTCCTGACTTTC. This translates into CASSPRGANVLTF. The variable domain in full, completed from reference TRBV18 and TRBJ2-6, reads NAGVMQNPRHLVRRRGQEARLRCSPMKGHSHVYWYRQLPEEGLKFMVYLQKENIIDESGMPKERFSAEFPKEGPSILRIQQVVRGDSAAYFCASSPRGANVLTFGAGSRLTVL.

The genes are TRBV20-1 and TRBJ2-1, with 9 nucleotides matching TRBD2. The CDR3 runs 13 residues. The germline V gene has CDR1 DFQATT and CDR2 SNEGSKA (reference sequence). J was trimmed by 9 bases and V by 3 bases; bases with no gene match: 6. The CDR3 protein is CSARGVAGAEQFF. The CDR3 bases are TGCAGTGCTAGGGGGGTAGCGGGAGCTGAGCAGTTCTTC.

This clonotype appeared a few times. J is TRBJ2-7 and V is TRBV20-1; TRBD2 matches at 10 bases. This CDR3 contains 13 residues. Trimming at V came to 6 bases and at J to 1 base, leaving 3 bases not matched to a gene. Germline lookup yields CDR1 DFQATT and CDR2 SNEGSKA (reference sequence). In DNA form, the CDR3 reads TGCAGTGCCGTTAGCGGGAGGTCCTACGAGCAGTACTTC. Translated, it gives CSAVSGRSYEQYF.

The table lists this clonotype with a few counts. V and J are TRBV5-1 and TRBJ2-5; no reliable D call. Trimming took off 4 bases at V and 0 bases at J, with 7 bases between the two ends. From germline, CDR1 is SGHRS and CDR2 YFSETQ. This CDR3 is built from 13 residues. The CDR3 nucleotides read TGCGCCAGCAGCGACACGAACCAAGAGACCCAGTACTTC. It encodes CASSDTNQETQYF.

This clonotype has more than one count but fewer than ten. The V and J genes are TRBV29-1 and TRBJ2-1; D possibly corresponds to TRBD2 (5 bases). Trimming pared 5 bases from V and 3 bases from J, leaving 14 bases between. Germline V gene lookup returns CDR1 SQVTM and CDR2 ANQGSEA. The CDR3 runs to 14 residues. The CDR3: CSVLIVGSYNEQFF. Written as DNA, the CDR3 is TGCAGCGTTTTAATAGTTGGGAGCTACAATGAGCAGTTCTTC.

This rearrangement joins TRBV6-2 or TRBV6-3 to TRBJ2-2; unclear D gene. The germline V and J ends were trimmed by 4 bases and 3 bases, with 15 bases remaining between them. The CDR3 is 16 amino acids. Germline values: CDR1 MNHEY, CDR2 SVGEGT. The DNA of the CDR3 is TGTGCCAGCAGTTCCCCTGCAAGACTCGACACCGGGGAGCTGTTTTTT. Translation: CASSSPARLDTGELFF.

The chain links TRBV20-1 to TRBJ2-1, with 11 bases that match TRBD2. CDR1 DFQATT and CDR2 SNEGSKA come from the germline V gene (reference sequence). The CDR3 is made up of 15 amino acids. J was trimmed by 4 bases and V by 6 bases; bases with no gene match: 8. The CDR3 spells CSAILAGAVYNEQFF. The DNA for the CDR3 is TGCAGTGCAATACTAGCGGGAGCGGTTTACAATGAGCAGTTCTTC.

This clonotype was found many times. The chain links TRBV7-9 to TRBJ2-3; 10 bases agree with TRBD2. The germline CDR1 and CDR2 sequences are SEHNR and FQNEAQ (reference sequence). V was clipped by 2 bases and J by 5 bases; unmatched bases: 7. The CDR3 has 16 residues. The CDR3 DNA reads TGTGCCAGCAGCTTAAATAGCGGGAGGATCAAAGATACGCAGTATTTT. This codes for CASSLNSGRIKDTQYF.

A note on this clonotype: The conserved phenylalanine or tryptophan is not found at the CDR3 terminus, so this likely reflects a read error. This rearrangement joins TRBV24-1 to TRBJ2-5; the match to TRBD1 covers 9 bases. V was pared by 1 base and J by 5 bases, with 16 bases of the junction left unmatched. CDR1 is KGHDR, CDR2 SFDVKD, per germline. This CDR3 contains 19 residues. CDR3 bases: TGTGCCACCAGTGATTTATGGGACAGGGATAGCACCGGCCGGGAGACCCAGTACCTC. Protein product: CATSDLWDRDSTGRETQYL.